These 14 T cell receptor beta chains share one sample of origin, sequenced in a study of T cell responses to AZD1222 COVID-19 vaccine. TCRdb keeps only in-frame clones here, not all; method: immunoSEQ multiplex PCR. Of about 85,000 clones in the sample, roughly 88% were seen once. The source material was peripheral blood, sampled on day 0 of AZD1222 vaccination. These receptors were obtained from an adult in good health.

V gene TRBV5-5 combines with J gene TRBJ1-2, with 7 bases aligning to TRBD1. There are 15 residues in the CDR3. CDR1 is SGHKS, CDR2 YYEKEE, per germline (reference sequence). The V segment lost 0 bases and the J segment 4 bases; nucleotides outside the gene matches: 6. The CDR3 sequence: CASSLEVQGVYGYTF. For the CDR3, the DNA is TGTGCCAGCAGCTTGGAAGTTCAGGGGGTCTATGGCTACACCTTC.

The chain employs TRBV21-1 and TRBJ2-7. TRBV21-1 is termed a pseudogene. The length of the CDR3 is 16 residues. CDR3 sequence (DNA): TGTGCCAGCAGCAAAGTGTATTCAGGGACGGCCCACGAGCAGTACTTC. This encodes CASSKVYSGTAHEQYF.

The chain is built from TRBV19 and TRBJ1-3, with D unresolved. The CDR3 contains 13 residues. Germline V lookup: CDR1 LNHDA, CDR2 SQIVND (reference sequence). The V end lost 5 bases, the J end lost 0 bases, and 5 bases lay between the germline ends. The CDR3 spells CASSGDSGNTIYF. The CDR3 bases are TGTGCCAGTAGTGGGGACTCTGGAAACACCATATATTTT. The entire variable domain, with the rest obtained from reference TRBV19 and TRBJ1-3, is as follows: DGGITQSPKYLFRKEGQNVTLSCEQNLNHDAMYWYRQDPGQGLRLIYYSQIVNDFQKGDIAEGYSVSREKKESFPLTVTSAQKNPTAFYLCASSGDSGNTIYFGEGSWLTVV.

J is TRBJ1-3 and V is TRBV7-9; TRBD1 matches 8 bases. Germline CDR1 and CDR2: SEHNR and FQNEAQ (reference sequence). V trimming: 2 bases; J trimming: 1 base; junction bases outside the gene matches: 10. The CDR3 has 18 amino acids. The DNA of the CDR3 is TGTGCCAGCAGCTTAACACTTTCGGACAGGGCATCTGGAAACACCATATATTTT. This gives the protein CASSLTLSDRASGNTIYF. Combining the CDR3 with reference TRBV7-9 and TRBJ1-3 gives the whole variable domain DTGVSQNPRHKITKRGQNVTFRCDPISEHNRLYWYRQTLGQGPEFLTYFQNEAQLEKSRLLSDRFSAERPKGSFSTLEIQRTEQGDSAMYLCASSLTLSDRASGNTIYFGEGSWLTVV.

Here the CDR3 DNA reads TGTGCCAGCAGTGAGAGTCGACAGTCCTATCAGCCCCAGCATTTT. Its translation: CASSESRQSYQPQHF. V usage is TRBV6-1 and J usage is TRBJ1-5, with a possible D match to TRBD1 (5 bases). The V gene's germline CDR1 is MNHNS and CDR2 SASEGT. There are 15 residues in the CDR3. The germline V and J ends were trimmed by 3 bases and 5 bases, with 14 bases remaining between them.

This clone was counted a single time. J is TRBJ1-1 and V is TRBV16, with a weak D call TRBD1 (6 bases). The germline V and J ends were trimmed by 2 bases and 0 bases, with 19 bases remaining between them. The germline CDR1 and CDR2 sequences are KGHSY and FQNENV. The CDR3 has 18 residues. The CDR3 region has the DNA TGTGCCAGCAGCCAAGTCAGGGGCCACGGAGTGATGAACACTGAAGCTTTCTTT. This gives the protein CASSQVRGHGVMNTEAFF.

This chain uses TRBV5-1 with TRBJ2-2; D ambiguous. Per the germline V gene, CDR1 is SGHRS and CDR2 is YFSETQ. Trimming cost V 0 bases and J 5 bases, with 14 bases left between them. The CDR3 has 16 residues. CDR3 loop: CASSLVPGVGTGELFF. The CDR3 DNA sequence: TGCGCCAGCAGCTTGGTTCCTGGTGTAGGTACCGGGGAGCTGTTTTTT.

V is TRBV7-9 and J is TRBJ1-1; a weak D match, TRBD1 (6 bases). The germline CDR1 and CDR2 sequences are SEHNR and FQNEAQ (reference sequence). This CDR3 contains 14 residues. V lost 0 bases and J lost 6, with 11 bases in between. The CDR3 reads CASSLARQGPEAFF. CDR3 in DNA: TGTGCCAGCAGCTTAGCCCGGCAGGGGCCTGAAGCTTTCTTT.

The rearrangement links TRBV4-1 to TRBJ2-7; tentatively, D is TRBD2 (5 bases). CDR1 and CDR2 (germline): MGHRA, YSYEKL. Trimming removed 6 bases from V and 5 bases from J, with 20 bases in between. This CDR3 has 15 residues. CDR3 residues: CASRPAQTSLDEQYF. The DNA of the CDR3 is TGCGCCAGCAGACCGGCTCAAACTAGTCTCGACGAGCAGTACTTC.

CDR3 loop: CASSIGASKGNTQYF. The CDR3 bases are TGTGCCAGTAGTATAGGGGCCTCTAAGGGGAATACGCAGTATTTT. The gene calls are TRBV19 and TRBJ2-3; D possibly corresponds to TRBD1 (5 bases). The germline CDR1 and CDR2 sequences are LNHDA and SQIVND (reference sequence). The length of the CDR3 is 15 residues. Trimming stripped 1 base from V and 7 bases from J, with 15 bases between.

The count of this clone is one. This chain joins TRBV10-3 and TRBJ2-5; unclear D gene. This CDR3 region has 15 residues. Germline assignment: CDR1 ENHRY and CDR2 SYGVKD. V was clipped by 2 bases and J by 0 bases, with 10 bases between them. The DNA of the CDR3 is TGTGCCATCAGTGAGCCCCAGACAAACCAAGAGACCCAGTACTTC. This gives the protein CAISEPQTNQETQYF.

This sequence joins TRBV28 and TRBJ1-2; 10 bases line up with TRBD1. V gave up 6 bases and J gave up 5 bases; unmatched junction bases: 6. This CDR3 contains 14 residues. CDR1 and CDR2 (germline): MDHEN, SYDVKM. In DNA, the CDR3 is TGTGCCAGCAGCTCCGGGACAGGGGTTTATGGCTACACCTTC. Residues: CASSSGTGVYGYTF.

The J gene is TRBJ2-7, the V gene TRBV5-1; no firm D call. Germline CDR1 is SGHRS and CDR2 is YFSETQ. V was trimmed by 3 bases and J by 0 bases, leaving 16 bases between them. The CDR3 has 16 amino acids. The CDR3 DNA reads TGCGCCAGCAGCTCGACGTTGGCTAGTAGCTCCTACGAGCAGTACTTC. Translated: CASSSTLASSSYEQYF.

This chain links TRBV7-8 with TRBJ1-1; TRBD1 is a possible D gene (6 bases). CDR3 length: 13 residues. Per germline, CDR1 SGHVS and CDR2 FQNEAQ. V was shortened by 6 bases and J by 2 bases, with 10 bases between the two germline ends. The DNA for the CDR3 is TGTGCCAGCAGTGGACAGACCAACACTGAAGCTTTCTTT. Its translation is CASSGQTNTEAFF.